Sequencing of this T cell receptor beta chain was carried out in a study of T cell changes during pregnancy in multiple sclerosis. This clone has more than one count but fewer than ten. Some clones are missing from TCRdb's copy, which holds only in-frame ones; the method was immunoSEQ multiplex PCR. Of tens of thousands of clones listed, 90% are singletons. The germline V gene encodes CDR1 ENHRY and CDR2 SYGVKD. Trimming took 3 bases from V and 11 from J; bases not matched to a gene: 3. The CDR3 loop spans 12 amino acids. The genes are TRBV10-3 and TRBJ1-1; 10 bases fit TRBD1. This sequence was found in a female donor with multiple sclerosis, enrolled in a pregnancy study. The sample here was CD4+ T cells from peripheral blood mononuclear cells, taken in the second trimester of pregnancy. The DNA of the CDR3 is TGTGCCATCAGTGAAGGGACAGGGGATGCTTTCTTT. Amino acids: CAISEGTGDAFF.